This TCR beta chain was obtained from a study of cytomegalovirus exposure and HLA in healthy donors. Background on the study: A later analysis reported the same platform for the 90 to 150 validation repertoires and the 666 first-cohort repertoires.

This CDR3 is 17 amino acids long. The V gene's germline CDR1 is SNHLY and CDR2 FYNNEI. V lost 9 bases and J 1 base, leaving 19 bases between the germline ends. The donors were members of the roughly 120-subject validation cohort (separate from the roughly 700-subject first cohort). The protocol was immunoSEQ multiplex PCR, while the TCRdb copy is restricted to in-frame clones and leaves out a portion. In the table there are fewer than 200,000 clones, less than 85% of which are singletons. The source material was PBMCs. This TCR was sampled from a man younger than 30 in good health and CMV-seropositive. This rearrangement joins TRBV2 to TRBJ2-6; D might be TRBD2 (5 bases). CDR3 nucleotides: TGTGCCAGGGACTCGACGTTTCGGTTATCTGGGGCCAACGTCCTGACTTTC. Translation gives CARDSTFRLSGANVLTF.